This is a list of T cell receptor beta chains from one sample in a study of blood T cell repertoires in COVID-19. Data came from immunoSEQ multiplex PCR; TCRdb stores just in-frame clones and leaves some out. Seen here are 210,000 or so clones, about nine tenths observed once, and the top ten hold approximately 3%. Sequencing was carried out using PBMCs or T cells enriched from blood (not recorded which). All receptors come from a woman between 45 and 60 years old in a cohort exposed to, infected with or recovered from COVID-19 (not recorded which). Each CDR3 is given with its conserved first and last residue. The D gene is left open where the match is weak. Part of the rows lack a size; the others show once, few, many or a class for expanded clones.

CDR3nt: TGTGCCAGCAGCAAAATGGGCCACGACTACCCCTACGAGCAGTACTTC; CDR3aa: CASSKMGHDYPYEQYF; v_gene: TRBV21-1; d_gene: -; j_gene: TRBJ2-7; abundance: -
CDR3nt: TGTGCCAGCAGTTACTCGGGCGAAAAACTGTTTTTT; CDR3aa: CASSYSGEKLFF; v_gene: TRBV6-5; d_gene: -; j_gene: TRBJ1-4; abundance: -
CDR3nt: TGTGCCAGCAGATCTGCCACAGGGGCCCAGTACTTC; CDR3aa: CASRSATGAQYF; v_gene: TRBV25-1; d_gene: TRBD1; j_gene: TRBJ2-5; abundance: -
CDR3nt: TGTGCCAGCAGCTTGGCCGATCAGGTTGCTGAAAAACTGTTTTTT; CDR3aa: CASSLADQVAEKLFF; v_gene: TRBV5-6; d_gene: -; j_gene: TRBJ1-4; abundance: -
CDR3nt: TGTGCCAGCAGCGTCCGGGACAGATACAATGAGCAGTTCTTC; CDR3aa: CASSVRDRYNEQFF; v_gene: TRBV4-2; d_gene: TRBD1; j_gene: TRBJ2-1; abundance: -
CDR3nt: TGTGCCAGCAGCTTGGGAACAGAGCAAGAGACCCAGTACTTC; CDR3aa: CASSLGTEQETQYF; v_gene: TRBV5-4; d_gene: -; j_gene: TRBJ2-5; abundance: -
CDR3nt: TGTGCCAGCAGCTTCCGGGACAGGGGGGAATGGGATACGCAGTATTTT; CDR3aa: CASSFRDRGEWDTQYF; v_gene: TRBV11-2; d_gene: TRBD1; j_gene: TRBJ2-3; abundance: -
CDR3nt: TGTGCCTGGAGTTCCCTAGCGACGGGGACCCAGTACTTC; CDR3aa: CAWSSLATGTQYF; v_gene: TRBV30; d_gene: -; j_gene: TRBJ2-5; abundance: -
CDR3nt: TGTGCCAGTAGTATTGGGTCAGGGAACTACGAGCAGTACTTC; CDR3aa: CASSIGSGNYEQYF; v_gene: TRBV19; d_gene: -; j_gene: TRBJ2-7; abundance: -
CDR3nt: TGTGCCAGCAGAGTGTCTAGCTCCTACAATGAGCAGTTCTTC; CDR3aa: CASRVSSSYNEQFF; v_gene: TRBV7-9; d_gene: -; j_gene: TRBJ2-1; abundance: -
CDR3nt: TGTGCCAGCAGCTTAGTTGGCGGGGGCGGGCATGGCTACACCTTC; CDR3aa: CASSLVGGGGHGYTF; v_gene: TRBV7-6; d_gene: -; j_gene: TRBJ1-2; abundance: -
CDR3nt: TGTGCCAGCAGCTCGACTAGCGGGGTTAACAATGAGCAGTTCTTC; CDR3aa: CASSSTSGVNNEQFF; v_gene: TRBV7-2; d_gene: TRBD2; j_gene: TRBJ2-1; abundance: -
CDR3nt: TGCAGTGCTAGTTCGGACAGGGGGGGATGGTATGGCTACACCTTC; CDR3aa: CSASSDRGGWYGYTF; v_gene: TRBV20-1; d_gene: TRBD1; j_gene: TRBJ1-2; abundance: few
CDR3nt: TGTGCCAGCAGTGACGGTACAGGGCGCCCCCATGGCTACACCTTC; CDR3aa: CASSDGTGRPHGYTF; v_gene: TRBV2; d_gene: -; j_gene: TRBJ1-2; abundance: -
CDR3nt: TGTGCCAGCAGCGTAGATCCGGGAAATTACAATGAGCAGTTCTTC; CDR3aa: CASSVDPGNYNEQFF; v_gene: TRBV9; d_gene: -; j_gene: TRBJ2-1; abundance: -
CDR3nt: TGCGCCAGCAGCTTGGCAGGGCGAGCGGGGGATCCCGGGGAGCTGTTTTTT; CDR3aa: CASSLAGRAGDPGELFF; v_gene: TRBV5-1; d_gene: TRBD2; j_gene: TRBJ2-2; abundance: once
CDR3nt: TGTGCCAGCAGCGCGGGGACAGGATCGATTCATGCTTTCTTT; CDR3aa: CASSAGTGSIHAFF; v_gene: TRBV9; d_gene: TRBD1; j_gene: TRBJ1-1; abundance: -
CDR3nt: TGCAGTGCTAGTTGGACGGGGGAGCAGTACTTC; CDR3aa: CSASWTGEQYF; v_gene: TRBV20-1; d_gene: -; j_gene: TRBJ2-7; abundance: -
CDR3nt: TGTGCCAGCAGTCGGCGGATAAATGAAAAACTGTTTTTT; CDR3aa: CASSRRINEKLFF; v_gene: TRBV6-6; d_gene: -; j_gene: TRBJ1-4; abundance: once
CDR3nt: TGTGCCAGCAGCCAAGTAGTCGTGACTAGCGGGAGCAATGAGCAGTTCTTC; CDR3aa: CASSQVVVTSGSNEQFF; v_gene: TRBV4-2; d_gene: TRBD2; j_gene: TRBJ2-1; abundance: -
CDR3nt: TGTGCCAGCAGTGACTCCTGGTTGGCGGGGGTCTACAATGAGCAGTTCTTC; CDR3aa: CASSDSWLAGVYNEQFF; v_gene: TRBV6-4; d_gene: TRBD2; j_gene: TRBJ2-1; abundance: -